The rows below give T cell receptor beta chains drawn from one sample of a study of blood T cell repertoires in COVID-19. Some clones are missing from TCRdb's copy, which holds only in-frame ones; the method was immunoSEQ multiplex PCR. This table holds 230,000 or so clones, nearly 90% found once. The sample taken for sequencing was peripheral blood. These TCRs come from a woman aged 40 to 49 who had recovered from COVID-19. The CDR3 runs from the conserved cysteine through the conserved F or W. D genes are given only for firm matches. Size tells how often a clone was seen (once, few, many) or the class of an expanded clone, and some rows leave it out.

DNA,CDR3,J,size,D,V
TGTGCCAGCAGCCCTCGACTAGGACTCACCGGGGAGCTGTTTTTT,CASSPRLGLTGELFF,TRBJ2-2,NA,NA,TRBV7-9
TGTGCCAGTAGTGTCACAGGGGGGGCCAAAAACATTCAGTACTTC,CASSVTGGAKNIQYF,TRBJ2-4,NA,TRBD1,TRBV19
TGTGCCAGCAGCTGGTGGGGACAGATGAACACTGAAGCTTTCTTT,CASSWWGQMNTEAFF,TRBJ1-1,few,TRBD1,TRBV5-5
TGTGCCAGCAGTTCGACTCACTACAATGAGCAGTTCTTC,CASSSTHYNEQFF,TRBJ2-1,NA,NA,TRBV6-2/TRBV6-3
TGTGCCAGCAGCTCGTTTATAACGGCCCAATGGGCCACCGGGGAGCTGTTTTTT,CASSSFITAQWATGELFF,TRBJ2-2,NA,NA,TRBV7-2
TGTGCCAGTAGTCCAACCTCGGGACAGGGGGACACTGAAGCTTTCTTT,CASSPTSGQGDTEAFF,TRBJ1-1,NA,TRBD1,TRBV19
TGTGCCAGCAGCTGGGGACAGACCGGGACTAGCGGGAGGGAGCAGTTCTTC,CASSWGQTGTSGREQFF,TRBJ2-1,NA,TRBD2,TRBV13
TGTGCCAGCAGTGAAGGGACTGACGATGGCTACACCTTC,CASSEGTDDGYTF,TRBJ1-2,NA,NA,TRBV2
TGTGCCATAGGGGGGACAGGGCTGGAGACCCAGTACTTC,CAIGGTGLETQYF,TRBJ2-5,few,TRBD1,TRBV7-9
TGCGCCAGCAGTGAGTGGCAGGCCAATGGCTACACCTTC,CASSEWQANGYTF,TRBJ1-2,NA,NA,TRBV10-2
TGTGCCAGCAGCGTAGCCGGGACACCTTATGGCTACACCTTC,CASSVAGTPYGYTF,TRBJ1-2,NA,NA,TRBV9
TGTGCCAGCAGCCCCTATAGCAATCAGCCCCAGCATTTT,CASSPYSNQPQHF,TRBJ1-5,NA,NA,TRBV6-2/TRBV6-3
TGTGCCAGCAGTTTCAACCTAGGGGACAGGTCGGTGGATGAGCAGTTCTTC,CASSFNLGDRSVDEQFF,TRBJ2-1,few,TRBD1,TRBV28
TGTGCCAGCAGCCCAGGGGGCGCGTCTGGAAACACCATATATTTT,CASSPGGASGNTIYF,TRBJ1-3,NA,TRBD1,TRBV7-2
TGTGCCAGCAGCGTGGGACAGGGACTATCACCCCTCCACTTT,CASSVGQGLSPLHF,TRBJ1-6,once,TRBD1,TRBV9
TGTGCCAGTAGCCTACGGGAAGGCGGGCAGTTCTTC,CASSLREGGQFF,TRBJ2-1,NA,NA,TRBV19
TGTGCCAGTAGTGCCCCCGGCTACGAGCAGTACTTC,CASSAPGYEQYF,TRBJ2-7,once,NA,TRBV19
TGTGCCAGCAGCCAAGATTCTTTAGCCAAAAACATTCAGTACTTC,CASSQDSLAKNIQYF,TRBJ2-4,NA,NA,TRBV3-1/TRBV3-2
TGTGCCAGTGGGAGAGATCAGCCCCAGCATTTT,CASGRDQPQHF,TRBJ1-5,NA,NA,TRBV19
TGTGCCAGCAGTGCCGGGACAGGGGGAGAGACCCAGTACTTC,CASSAGTGGETQYF,TRBJ2-5,NA,TRBD1,TRBV2
TGTGCCAGCAGCAACGGAGTGACAGAAGAGACCCAGTACTTC,CASSNGVTEETQYF,TRBJ2-5,NA,NA,TRBV5-4
TGCGCCAGCAGTCAATCGCGGGGGGCGTACTATGGCTACACCTTC,CASSQSRGAYYGYTF,TRBJ1-2,NA,NA,TRBV23-1
TGTGCCAGTAGTGACAGGGGGCGCGGCAATCAGCCCCAGCATTTT,CASSDRGRGNQPQHF,TRBJ1-5,NA,TRBD1,TRBV19
TGCAGCGCCCTAACTTCTAGCAATCAGCCCCAGCATTTT,CSALTSSNQPQHF,TRBJ1-5,NA,NA,TRBV29-1
TGTGCCAGCAGTCTGGACAGGGGAGGAAACATTCAGTACTTC,CASSLDRGGNIQYF,TRBJ2-4,NA,TRBD1,TRBV27
TGTGCCAGCAGGAGAGACTGGAGCTCCTACAATGAGCAGTTCTTC,CASRRDWSSYNEQFF,TRBJ2-1,NA,NA,TRBV7-2
TGTGCCAGCAGTTTATTAATCACTGAAGCTTTCTTT,CASSLLITEAFF,TRBJ1-1,NA,NA,TRBV28
TGTGCCTGGAGTCCTTGGACAGTACAAAGCAATCAGCCCCAGCATTTT,CAWSPWTVQSNQPQHF,TRBJ1-5,NA,NA,TRBV30
TGTGCCAGCAGCCCGGGACTAGCGGGGTACTCCTACGAGCAGTACTTC,CASSPGLAGYSYEQYF,TRBJ2-7,NA,TRBD2,TRBV11-2
TGCGCCAGCAGTGAGTCCAGGTTCTATGGCTACACCTTC,CASSESRFYGYTF,TRBJ1-2,NA,NA,TRBV10-1
TGTGCCAGCAGCCAAGATACGCAGGGGGCAAAAGAGACCCAGTACTTC,CASSQDTQGAKETQYF,TRBJ2-5,NA,TRBD1,TRBV4-2
TGTGCCAGCAGTTTATCTAGAGGTTCTGAAGCTTTCTTT,CASSLSRGSEAFF,TRBJ1-1,NA,NA,TRBV27
TGTGCCAGCAGCGTTCTGGACAGCTACACTGAAGCTTTCTTT,CASSVLDSYTEAFF,TRBJ1-1,NA,NA,TRBV9
TGTGCCAGCAGCTCCACCCAGCGGGGGGAATCACCCCTCCACTTT,CASSSTQRGESPLHF,TRBJ1-6,NA,NA,TRBV5-6
TGTGCCAGCAGCAGCGGGACAGGGGATAGTAGAGATACGCAGTATTTT,CASSSGTGDSRDTQYF,TRBJ2-3,NA,TRBD1,TRBV5-4
TGTGCCAGCAGCTTGACCGCTAGCGGGGCTAGCACAGATACGCAGTATTTT,CASSLTASGASTDTQYF,TRBJ2-3,NA,TRBD2,TRBV5-4
TGTGCCAGCAGTTCCCACGCTCGAGGGACACACAACACAGATACGCAGTATTTT,CASSSHARGTHNTDTQYF,TRBJ2-3,NA,NA,TRBV6-2/TRBV6-3
TGTGCCAGCAGCTTCCCGACGGGGACAGAACAGTTCTTC,CASSFPTGTEQFF,TRBJ2-1,NA,TRBD1,TRBV7-9
TGTGCCAGCGGCCAAGTGGCGGGACGTGAGACCCAGTACTTC,CASGQVAGRETQYF,TRBJ2-5,NA,NA,TRBV28
TGTGCCGTTGCAGGGGGCCGAGGGCAGCCCCAGCATTTT,CAVAGGRGQPQHF,TRBJ1-5,NA,TRBD1,TRBV6-5
TGCAGCGTTGAACCCCTCTACACCTTC,CSVEPLYTF,TRBJ1-2,NA,NA,TRBV29-1
TGCGCCAGCAGCCAAGATGCAGGAGGGGTTCCCGGGGAGCTGTTTTTT,CASSQDAGGVPGELFF,TRBJ2-2,NA,NA,TRBV4-3
TGCGCCAGCAGTGGAGAAGTCTACTATGGCTACACCTTC,CASSGEVYYGYTF,TRBJ1-2,NA,NA,TRBV10-2
TGCGCCAGCAGCCAAAGACTGGCCTACACAGATACGCAGTATTTT,CASSQRLAYTDTQYF,TRBJ2-3,NA,NA,TRBV4-3
TGTGCCAGCAGCTCCCTAGGGCGGGGGGCGAGAGAGACCCAGTACTTC,CASSSLGRGARETQYF,TRBJ2-5,NA,TRBD2,TRBV5-4
TGTGCCAGCAGTTTCAGCGGGGGGAAAAGCTCCTACAATGAGCAGTTCTTC,CASSFSGGKSSYNEQFF,TRBJ2-1,NA,TRBD2,TRBV28
TGTGCCTGGAGTGCGGGAACCAATAATGAAAAACTGTTTTTT,CAWSAGTNNEKLFF,TRBJ1-4,NA,NA,TRBV30
TGTGCCACCAGCGGGAGGAGTAGCGATGAGCAGTTCTTC,CATSGRSSDEQFF,TRBJ2-1,few,NA,TRBV15
TGTGCCAGCGGGGGACTAGTTGGGGAGACCCAGTACTTC,CASGGLVGETQYF,TRBJ2-5,NA,TRBD2,TRBV7-6
TGTGCCAGCTCAGAGGAGTATACCCAGTACTTC,CASSEEYTQYF,TRBJ2-5,NA,NA,TRBV18
TGTGCCTGGGGCGGGGGAGGCGAGCAGTACTTC,CAWGGGGEQYF,TRBJ2-7,NA,TRBD2,TRBV30
TGTGCCAGCAGTGGCTTAGACAGGGAGCCCTTAAATGAGCAGTTCTTC,CASSGLDREPLNEQFF,TRBJ2-1,NA,TRBD1,TRBV6-1
TGTGCCACGGAAAACGACAGAGATGGCTACACCTTC,CATENDRDGYTF,TRBJ1-2,NA,NA,TRBV2
TGTGCCAGCAGTGACGAGGGATTCAATTCACCCCTCCACTTT,CASSDEGFNSPLHF,TRBJ1-6,NA,NA,TRBV6-4
TGTGCCAGCAGCACTGGGTGGGGACAGGGGTATGGCTACACCTTC,CASSTGWGQGYGYTF,TRBJ1-2,NA,TRBD1,TRBV2
TGCAGCGTTGGGGCAACCTCTGGAAACACCATATATTTT,CSVGATSGNTIYF,TRBJ1-3,NA,NA,TRBV29-1